This is a list of T cell receptor beta chains from one sample in a study of T cell responses to AZD1222 COVID-19 vaccine. The method was immunoSEQ multiplex PCR; TCRdb's version includes in-frame clones alone and lacks a portion of them. The table includes around 140,000 clones, just over 90% detected once. The sequencing used peripheral blood, collected on day 0 of AZD1222 vaccination. The origin of the receptors is an adult in good health. Both conserved end residues are part of each CDR3. The D gene is left open where the match is weak. A clone size is listed for some rows: how often the clone was seen (once, few, many), or a class if it is expanded.

>TRBV19|-|TRBJ1-2|-
TGTGCCAGTAGTATAGCGCCGTCCCGGAGCTATGGCTACACCTTC
CASSIAPSRSYGYTF
>TRBV7-2|-|TRBJ1-5|-
TGTGCCAGCAGCTTCACAGGGACGGGAGGCAATCAGCCCCAGCATTTT
CASSFTGTGGNQPQHF
>TRBV2|TRBD2|TRBJ2-1|-
TGTGCCAGCAGTGGAGCCCTGCGGGGGGGCCGTTATGAGCAGTTCTTC
CASSGALRGGRYEQFF
>TRBV28|TRBD2|TRBJ2-3|-
TGTGCCAGCAGTCCCGGGGGGGGCCCAGATACGCAGTATTTT
CASSPGGGPDTQYF
>TRBV5-1|TRBD2|TRBJ2-1|-
TGCGCCAGCAGCTGGGGGACTAGCGGGAGGGCCGAGGAGCAGTTCTTC
CASSWGTSGRAEEQFF
>TRBV2|-|TRBJ1-6|-
TGTGCCAGCGGCCTGAACAGGGATCTCAGAAATTCACCCCTCCACTTT
CASGLNRDLRNSPLHF
>TRBV10-3|-|TRBJ1-1|-
TGTGCCATCAGTGCCAAAGGGGGCACTGAAGCTTTCTTT
CAISAKGGTEAFF
>TRBV2|-|TRBJ1-2|-
TGTGCCAGCGTGGGGCGAGGCTACACCTTC
CASVGRGYTF
>TRBV7-9|-|TRBJ1-4|once
TGTGCCAGCAGCTCCCCCTCGACAGGCCTTGGTGAAAAACTGTTTTTT
CASSSPSTGLGEKLFF
>TRBV6-5|-|TRBJ1-6|-
TGTGCCAGCAGTCCCCAGGGCGTTTCACCCCTCCACTTT
CASSPQGVSPLHF
>TRBV10-3|-|TRBJ1-5|-
TGTGCCATCGGGGGGGATCAGCCCCAGCATTTT
CAIGGDQPQHF
>TRBV7-6|-|TRBJ2-5|-
TGTGCCAGCAGCTTAAAAGATCCCACACGGGAGACCCAGTACTTC
CASSLKDPTRETQYF
>TRBV19|TRBD1|TRBJ1-6|-
TGTGCCAGTAGGTTTCGTACAGGGGATATTAATTCACCCCTCCACTTT
CASRFRTGDINSPLHF
>TRBV5-4|-|TRBJ2-1|-
TGTGCCAGCAGCTTGGCACCAGACCAGAGCTACAATGAGCAGTTCTTC
CASSLAPDQSYNEQFF
>TRBV16|-|TRBJ2-3|few
TGTGCCAGCAGCCAATCTGGAGGCACAGATACGCAGTATTTT
CASSQSGGTDTQYF
>TRBV7-2|-|TRBJ1-6|-
TGTGCCAGCAGCTTGGGCGGCAGTCAAACTTCACCCCTCCACTTT
CASSLGGSQTSPLHF
>TRBV24-1|TRBD2|TRBJ2-1|-
TGTGCCACCAGTGATTTTCCCGGGAGGGCCATCAATGAGCAGTTCTTC
CATSDFPGRAINEQFF
>TRBV6-5|TRBD1|TRBJ1-2|-
TGTGCCAGCAGACAAATCCGGGACAGCTTTTATGGCTACACCTTC
CASRQIRDSFYGYTF
>TRBV3-1/TRBV3-2|-|TRBJ2-5|-
TGTGCCAGCAGCCAAGGTCCAGAGACCCAGTACTTC
CASSQGPETQYF
>TRBV27|TRBD2|TRBJ2-7|-
TGTGCCAGCAGTCCGCACACCGGGACTAGCAGGAGGTATGAGCAGTACTTC
CASSPHTGTSRRYEQYF
>TRBV6-5|-|TRBJ1-1|-
TGTGCCAGCAGTCCCGGACCGTACTATGAAGCTTTCTTT
CASSPGPYYEAFF
>TRBV15|-|TRBJ1-2|-
TGTGCCACCAGCAGAGACAGGGGAGACTATGGCTACACCTTC
CATSRDRGDYGYTF
>TRBV24-1|TRBD2|TRBJ2-1|-
TGTGCCACCAGTAAGCCGGGACTAGCGGAGCAGTTCTTC
CATSKPGLAEQFF
>TRBV29-1|TRBD1|TRBJ1-5|-
TGCAGCGTTAGGCAGGGGGCTGGGAGCAATCAGCCCCAGCATTTT
CSVRQGAGSNQPQHF
>TRBV7-2|-|TRBJ1-3|-
TGTGCCAGCAGCTTAGTGGGCAGCTCTGGAAACACCATATATTTT
CASSLVGSSGNTIYF
>TRBV16|-|TRBJ1-2|-
TGTGCCAGCAGCCAATCGAATAGGGGAAGGGGTGGCTACACCTTC
CASSQSNRGRGGYTF
>TRBV6-5|TRBD1|TRBJ2-7|once
TGTGCCAGCAGTTGGAGAGGGACAGGGGGCGAGCAGTACTTC
CASSWRGTGGEQYF
>TRBV30|-|TRBJ1-2|-
TGTGCCTGGACGTTGAGGGGCACTCCGAACTATGGCTACACCTTC
CAWTLRGTPNYGYTF